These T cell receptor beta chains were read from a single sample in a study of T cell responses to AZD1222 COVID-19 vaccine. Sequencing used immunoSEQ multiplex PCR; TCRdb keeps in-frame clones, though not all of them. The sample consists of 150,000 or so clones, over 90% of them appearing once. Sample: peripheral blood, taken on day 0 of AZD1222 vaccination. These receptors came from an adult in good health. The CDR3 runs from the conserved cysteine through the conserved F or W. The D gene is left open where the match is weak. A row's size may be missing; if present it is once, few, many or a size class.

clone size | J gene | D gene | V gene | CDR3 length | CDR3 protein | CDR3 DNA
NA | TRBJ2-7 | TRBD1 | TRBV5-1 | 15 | CASSLEGTGGYEQYF | TGCGCCAGCAGCTTGGAGGGGACAGGGGGATACGAGCAGTACTTC
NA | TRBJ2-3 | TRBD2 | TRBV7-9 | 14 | CASSLGGRADTQYF | TGTGCCAGCAGCTTGGGAGGGCGCGCAGATACGCAGTATTTT
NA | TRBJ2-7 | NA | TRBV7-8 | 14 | CASSERTVIYEQYF | TGTGCCAGCAGCGAACGGACGGTGATCTACGAGCAGTACTTC
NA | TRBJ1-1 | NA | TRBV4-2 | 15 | CASSQERRPNTEAFF | TGTGCCAGCAGCCAAGAACGTAGACCGAACACTGAAGCTTTCTTT
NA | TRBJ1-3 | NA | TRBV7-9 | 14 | CASSPGAIGNTIYF | TGTGCCAGCAGCCCTGGGGCTATTGGAAACACCATATATTTT
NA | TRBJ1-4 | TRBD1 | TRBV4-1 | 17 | CASSPRQGQVRNEKLFF | TGCGCCAGCAGCCCCCGACAGGGCCAGGTTCGGAATGAAAAACTGTTTTTT
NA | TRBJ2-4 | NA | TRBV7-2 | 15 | CASRHGGGNADIQYF | TGTGCCAGCAGGCACGGAGGAGGGAATGCTGACATTCAGTACTTC
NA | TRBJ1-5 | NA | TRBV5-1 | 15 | CASSLDSGGNQPQHF | TGCGCCAGCAGCTTGGATTCAGGGGGCAATCAGCCCCAGCATTTT
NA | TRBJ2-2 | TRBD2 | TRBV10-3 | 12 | CAITGGPGELFF | TGTGCCATCACGGGGGGGCCCGGGGAGCTGTTTTTT
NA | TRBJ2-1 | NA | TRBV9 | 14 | CASSVGSVGNEQFF | TGTGCCAGCAGCGTAGGGAGCGTGGGGAATGAGCAGTTCTTC
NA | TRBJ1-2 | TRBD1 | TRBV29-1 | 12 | CSVHTGGWGYTF | TGCAGCGTTCACACAGGGGGCTGGGGCTACACCTTC
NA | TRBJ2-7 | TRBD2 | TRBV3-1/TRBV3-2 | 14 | CASSRTSGGYEQYF | TGTGCCAGCAGCCGGACTAGCGGGGGGTACGAGCAGTACTTC
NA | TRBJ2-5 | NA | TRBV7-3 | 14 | CASSSVAGDETQYF | TGTGCCAGCAGCTCCGTAGCAGGGGACGAGACCCAGTACTTC
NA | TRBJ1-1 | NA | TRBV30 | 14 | CAWSVAGPNTEAFF | TGTGCCTGGAGTGTAGCGGGACCGAACACTGAAGCTTTCTTT
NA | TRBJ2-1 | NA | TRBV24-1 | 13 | CATSDLGDNEQFF | TGTGCCACCAGTGACCTCGGAGACAATGAGCAGTTCTTC
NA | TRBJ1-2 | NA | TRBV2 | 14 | CASSERARGDGYTF | TGTGCCAGCAGTGAACGTGCCAGGGGAGATGGCTACACCTTC
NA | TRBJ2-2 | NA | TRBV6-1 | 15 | CASSEYRANTGELFF | TGTGCCAGCAGTGAATACAGGGCGAACACCGGGGAGCTGTTTTTT
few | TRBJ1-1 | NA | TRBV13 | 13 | CASSFGRYTEAFF | TGTGCCAGCAGCTTCGGCCGTTACACTGAAGCTTTCTTT
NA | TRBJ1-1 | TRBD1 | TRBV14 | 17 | CASSQLGQGAWNTEAFF | TGTGCCAGCAGCCAACTGGGACAGGGGGCTTGGAACACTGAAGCTTTCTTT
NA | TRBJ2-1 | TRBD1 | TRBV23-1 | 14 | CASGSGTGVNEQFF | TGCGCCAGCGGATCCGGGACAGGGGTCAATGAGCAGTTCTTC
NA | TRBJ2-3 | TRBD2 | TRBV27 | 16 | CASSFFGLATTDTQYF | TGTGCCAGCAGTTTCTTCGGACTAGCGACTACAGATACGCAGTATTTT
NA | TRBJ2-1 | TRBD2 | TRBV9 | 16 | CASSPRGSGRADEQFF | TGTGCCAGCAGCCCCCGGGGTAGCGGGAGGGCCGATGAGCAGTTCTTC
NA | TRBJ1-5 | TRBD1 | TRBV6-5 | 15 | CASPTLGQGAQPQHF | TGTGCCAGCCCTACCTTGGGTCAGGGGGCTCAGCCCCAGCATTTT
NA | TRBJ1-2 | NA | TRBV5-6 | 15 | CASSIREKRAYGYTF | TGTGCCAGCAGCATCCGGGAAAAACGGGCCTATGGCTACACCTTC
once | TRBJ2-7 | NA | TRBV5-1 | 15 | CASSFGSGVPYEQYF | TGCGCCAGCAGCTTCGGTTCAGGGGTTCCCTACGAGCAGTACTTC
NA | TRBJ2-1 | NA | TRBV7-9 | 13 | CASSFAGRNEQFF | TGTGCCAGCAGCTTTGCTGGGAGGAATGAGCAGTTCTTC
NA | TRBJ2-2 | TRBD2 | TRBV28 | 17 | CASSPGTSGRGTGELFF | TGTGCCAGCAGTCCTGGGACTAGCGGGAGAGGCACCGGGGAGCTGTTTTTT
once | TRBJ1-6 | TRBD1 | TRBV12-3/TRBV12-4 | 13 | CASSGTGRSPLHF | TGTGCCAGCAGTGGGACAGGGCGGTCACCCCTCCACTTT
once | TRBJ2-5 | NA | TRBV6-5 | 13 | CASSWTAGETQYF | TGTGCCAGCAGTTGGACTGCAGGGGAGACCCAGTACTTC
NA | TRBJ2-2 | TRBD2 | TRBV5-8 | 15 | CASSLDISGSPGLFF | TGTGCCAGCAGCTTGGATATTAGCGGGAGCCCGGGGCTGTTTTTT
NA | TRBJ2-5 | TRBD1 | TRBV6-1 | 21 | CASSESPRGSTEWRVGETQYF | TGTGCCAGCAGTGAATCCCCCAGGGGGTCGACGGAGTGGAGAGTTGGAGAGACCCAGTACTTC
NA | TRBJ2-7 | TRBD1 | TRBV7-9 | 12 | CASSPGGTGPYF | TGTGCCAGCAGCCCAGGGGGGACAGGCCCTTATTTC
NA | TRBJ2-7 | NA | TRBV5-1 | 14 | CASTHLEGTYEQYF | TGCGCCAGCACCCATTTAGAGGGGACTTACGAGCAGTACTTC
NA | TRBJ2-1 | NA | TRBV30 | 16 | CAWSQPLRRKNNEQFF | TGTGCCTGGAGCCAACCCTTACGACGGAAAAACAATGAGCAGTTCTTC
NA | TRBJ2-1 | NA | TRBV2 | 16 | CASSEEGGDFYNEQFF | TGTGCCAGCAGTGAAGAAGGGGGGGACTTCTACAATGAGCAGTTCTTC
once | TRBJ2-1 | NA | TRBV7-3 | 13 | CASSGGPYNEQFF | TGTGCCAGCAGTGGAGGACCCTACAATGAGCAGTTCTTC
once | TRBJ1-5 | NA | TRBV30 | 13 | CAWSVGLNQPQHF | TGTGCCTGGAGTGTTGGCCTCAATCAGCCCCAGCATTTT
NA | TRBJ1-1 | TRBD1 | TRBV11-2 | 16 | CASSPVQNARGLGAFF | TGTGCCAGCAGCCCAGTACAAAACGCCAGGGGGCTGGGCGCTTTCTTT
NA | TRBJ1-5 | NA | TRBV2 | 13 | CASSVGGDQPQHF | TGTGCCAGCAGTGTCGGAGGAGATCAGCCCCAGCATTTT
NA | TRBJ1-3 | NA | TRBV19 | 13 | CASSMAAGNTIYF | TGTGCCAGTAGTATGGCGGCTGGAAACACCATATATTTT